This T cell receptor (beta chain) was recorded in a study of T cell repertoires in cytomegalovirus infection. General study points: The ex vivo response showed dominance by HLA-C-restricted CMV-specific TCR beta clonotypes.

Points on this clonotype: Its antigen is unknown.

In TCRdb, the reads were re-called with MiXCR into one record per CDR3 protein. Found here are some 500,000 distinct CDR3 sequences, around 40% of them singletons; the top ten hold over 45%. The sequences come from cultured PBMCs, collected from culture after CMV antigen stimulation. The clonotype originates from a human donor in good health (CMV status not recorded). Some clones in this sample may be carry-over from other donors' samples.

The CDR3 DNA sequence: TGTGCCGTTACGGGACAGGGGGCTACAGATACGCAGTATTTT. It yields the protein CAVTGQGATDTQYF. The chain links TRBV10-3 to TRBJ2-3, with TRBD1 matching over 12 bases. The CDR3 runs to 14 residues. Germline V gene data show CDR1 as ENHRY and CDR2 as SYGVKD. J lost 3 bases, V lost 11 bases, and 6 bases had no gene match.